This TCR beta chain appears in the sequencing data of a study of control samples from healthy donors and cancer patients. Germline CDR1 and CDR2: GTSNPN and SVGIG (reference sequence). The CDR3 length is 13 residues. The V end was cut by 2 bases, the J end by 7 bases, with 11 bases between. Libraries were prepared by immunoSEQ multiplex PCR; TCRdb keeps only in-frame clonotypes and omits some of them. The sample has about 180,000 clones; more than 90% are singletons. Material: blood. This sequence originates from a man younger than 40 in good health. The chain is built from TRBV30 and TRBJ1-4; D gene unclear. The CDR3 sequence is CAWSRSRSEKLFF. For the CDR3, the DNA is TGTGCCTGGAGTCGTAGCAGGTCTGAAAAACTGTTTTTT. Together with reference TRBV30 and TRBJ1-4, the CDR3 gives the full variable domain: SQTIHQWPATLVQPVGSPLSLECTVEGTSNPNLYWYRQAAGRGLQLLFYSVGIGQISSEVPQNLSASRPQDRQFILSSKKLLLSDSGFYLCAWSRSRSEKLFFGSGTQLSVL.